This entry is about one TCR beta chain. There are 15 residues in the CDR3. Germline assignment: CDR1 SGHRS and CDR2 YFSETQ. Each CDR3 protein gets one entry in TCRdb, which reprocessed the 5' RACE reads and gives no DNA. The listing records approximately 400,000 distinct CDR3 sequences. The source of the sample is a study of monozygotic twins with inflammatory bowel disease. The sample was blood. V is TRBV5-1 and J is TRBJ2-2; lacking DNA, the TRBD2 call made by TCRdb goes unchecked. The sequence was obtained from a human donor with ulcerative colitis or Crohn's disease, or a healthy co-twin of an affected twin (not recorded which). The CDR3 loop is CASSLLAGESGELFF.